These 17 T cell receptor beta chains originate from one sample sequenced in a study of cytomegalovirus exposure and HLA in healthy donors. The study ran its PCR with 60 Vbeta and 13 Jbeta primers. Sequenced by immunoSEQ multiplex PCR; TCRdb stores in-frame clones only, minus some. This table holds about 200,000 clones, 75% to 90% found once. The sample comprised PBMCs. These receptors were obtained from a woman aged 40 to 50 in good health and CMV-seronegative.

This CDR3 is CASSPTGSDDGYTF. The CDR3 nucleotides are TGTGCCAGCTCACCGACAGGGTCGGACGATGGCTACACCTTC. The chain couples TRBV18 to TRBJ1-2; 7 bases are a match to TRBD1. This CDR3 spans 14 amino acids. Germline V gene sequence: CDR1 KGHSH, CDR2 LQKENI. Germline trimming cut 3 bases from V and 6 bases from J; bases unmatched to any gene: 7.

The chain has TRBV9 and TRBJ1-4, with a tentative D call TRBD1 (5 bases). Trimming cost V 3 bases and J 7 bases, with 13 bases left between them. Germline lookup yields CDR1 SGDLS and CDR2 YYNGEE. The CDR3 is 14 residues long. In DNA, the CDR3 is TGTGCCAGCAGCGATGCGGGGCCTGCTGAAAAACTGTTTTTT. Translated, it gives CASSDAGPAEKLFF.

V usage is TRBV2 and J usage is TRBJ1-6; no clear D. CDR3 length: 15 amino acids. Germline V lookup: CDR1 SNHLY, CDR2 FYNNEI. The V gene lost 6 bases and the J gene lost 3 bases, with 12 bases spanning the gap. CDR3 coding DNA: TGTGCCAGCAGAGTTACCGACAACTATAATTCACCCCTCCACTTT. Translated, it gives CASRVTDNYNSPLHF.

The chain uses TRBV16 and TRBJ1-2, with unresolved D. The CDR3 totals 17 residues. V shed 2 bases and J shed 4 bases, with 20 bases lying between them. Germline-derived CDR1 and CDR2 are KGHSY and FQNENV. As DNA, the CDR3 is TGTGCCAGCAGCCAACTCTATCGGCCAGGAGGGAGCTATGGCTACACCTTC. Translating gives CASSQLYRPGGSYGYTF.

The V call is TRBV30, the J call TRBJ2-2; 8 positions match TRBD2. This CDR3 has 13 residues. Germline V gene sequence: CDR1 GTSNPN, CDR2 SVGIG (reference sequence). V dropped 4 bases and J dropped 8; count of bases not matched to a gene: 6. DNA of the CDR3: TGTGCCTGGATGGGACTAGTTGATGGGGAGCTGTTTTTT. Residues: CAWMGLVDGELFF.

The J gene is TRBJ1-1, the V gene TRBV5-4; D is uncertain. This CDR3 region has 12 residues. The V gene's germline CDR1 is SGHNT and CDR2 YYREEE (reference sequence). Trimming took 3 bases from V and 3 from J, leaving 6 bases between them. In DNA form, the CDR3 reads TGTGCCAGCAGCTCCCAGGACACTGAAGCTTTCTTT. Its protein is CASSSQDTEAFF.

V and J are TRBV28 and TRBJ1-1, with 8 bases lining up with TRBD1. V trimming: 3 bases; J trimming: 8 bases; junction bases outside the gene matches: 5. The CDR3 consists of 13 residues. Germline lookup yields CDR1 MDHEN and CDR2 SYDVKM. The CDR3 sequence is CASSFDRGWEAFF. As DNA, the CDR3 is TGTGCCAGCAGTTTCGACAGGGGTTGGGAAGCTTTCTTT.

The chain employs TRBV19 and TRBJ1-2; the match to TRBD1 covers 10 bases. This CDR3 is 14 amino acids long. Germline assignment: CDR1 LNHDA and CDR2 SQIVND (reference sequence). V gave up 5 bases and J gave up 8 bases; unmatched junction bases: 8. The CDR3 DNA follows: TGTGCCAGTAGTCCCGGGACAGGGGAGTGGGGCTACACCTTC. Translating it yields CASSPGTGEWGYTF.

The chain joins TRBV28 to TRBJ2-5; maybe TRBD1 (5 bases). The CDR3 is 14 residues long. The germline V gene has CDR1 MDHEN and CDR2 SYDVKM. The V and J ends lost 6 bases and 4 bases respectively, with 15 bases between them. For the CDR3, the DNA is TGTGCCAGCAGCGGGTTAGGGGAAGTAGAGACCCAGTACTTC. Translated: CASSGLGEVETQYF.

The genes are TRBV6-6 and TRBJ1-2; TRBD1 might be the D (5 bases). Trimming left V 5 bases short and J 5 bases short, with 15 bases between. CDR1 is MNHNY and CDR2 is SVGAGI in the germline V gene (reference sequence). The CDR3 contains 14 residues. In nucleotides, the CDR3 is TGTGCCAGCAGTGAGAATCAGGGTCTATATGGCTACACCTTC. It is translated as CASSENQGLYGYTF.

As for this clone: The sample holds other DNA sequences that translate to the same CDR3. The rearrangement joins TRBV30 to TRBJ2-3; TRBD2 agrees at 7 bases. Trimming cost V 3 bases and J 1 base; bases outside gene matches: 4. CDR1 and CDR2 from the germline V gene are GTSNPN and SVGIG (reference sequence). The CDR3 totals 14 residues. In DNA, the CDR3 is TGTGCCTGGAGCTCTGGGGGGGGCACAGATACGCAGTATTTT. Its translation: CAWSSGGGTDTQYF. The full variable domain, completed using reference TRBV30 and TRBJ2-3, is SQTIHQWPATLVQPVGSPLSLECTVEGTSNPNLYWYRQAAGRGLQLLFYSVGIGQISSEVPQNLSASRPQDRQFILSSKKLLLSDSGFYLCAWSSGGGTDTQYFGPGTRLTVL.

The CDR3 DNA is TGTGCCAGCAGCACTAGCAGATACTCCTACGAGCAGTACTTC. The encoded protein is CASSTSRYSYEQYF. The J gene is TRBJ2-7, the V gene TRBV28; a weak D match, TRBD2 (6 bases). V lost 6 bases and J 0 bases, leaving 12 bases between the germline ends. The CDR3 has 14 amino acids. Germline CDR1 MDHEN, CDR2 SYDVKM. The whole variable domain, remainder taken from reference TRBV28 and TRBJ2-7, is DVKVTQSSRYLVKRTGEKVFLECVQDMDHENMFWYRQDPGLGLRLIYFSYDVKMKEKGDIPEGYSVSREKKERFSLILESASTNQTSMYLCASSTSRYSYEQYFGPGTRLTVT.

The chain carries TRBV18 and TRBJ1-1, with D perhaps TRBD1 (5 bases). The V gene's germline CDR1 is KGHSH and CDR2 LQKENI. This CDR3 has 16 residues. V was trimmed by 4 bases and J by 1 base, leaving 16 bases between them. CDR3 sequence (DNA): TGTGCCAGCTCACTTCTCGGGGCGGGGGAGAACACTGAAGCTTTCTTT. Its translation: CASSLLGAGENTEAFF.

The chain uses TRBV6-5 and TRBJ1-5, with 7 bases matching TRBD1. The CDR3 has 14 amino acids. CDR1 is MNHEY, CDR2 SVGAGI, per germline. V lost 5 bases and J lost 4; bases outside the gene matches: 5. This CDR3 reads CASSLMTGNQPQHF. CDR3 bases: TGTGCCAGCAGTCTTATGACAGGGAATCAGCCCCAGCATTTT.

This clone was counted between two and nine times. The chain recombines TRBV6-5 with TRBJ2-2; D possibly corresponds to TRBD2 (6 bases). The CDR3 has 14 residues. Trimming shortened V by 2 bases and J by 4 bases, and 8 bases separated the two germline ends. Germline CDR1 and CDR2: MNHEY and SVGAGI. The CDR3 protein is CASSYGGITGELFF. CDR3 sequence (DNA): TGTGCCAGCAGTTACGGGGGGATCACCGGGGAGCTGTTTTTT.

The chain recombines TRBV30 with TRBJ2-1; the D gene is possibly TRBD2 (6 bases). The CDR3 has 13 residues. The germline gives CDR1 GTSNPN, CDR2 SVGIG (reference sequence). The germline V and J ends were trimmed by 7 bases and 0 bases, with 10 bases remaining between them. CDR3 in DNA: TGTGCCTTTAGCGGTAACTCCTACAATGAGCAGTTCTTC. Its translation: CAFSGNSYNEQFF.

The rearrangement uses TRBV30 and TRBJ2-7; D is possibly TRBD2 (6 bases). The CDR3 totals 13 residues. CDR1 GTSNPN and CDR2 SVGIG come from the germline V gene (reference sequence). Trimming pared 1 base from V and 7 bases from J, leaving 14 bases between. The CDR3 nucleotides read TGTGCCTGGAGTGCCGCCGGGACTCTTGAGCAGTACTTC. Residues: CAWSAAGTLEQYF. The full variable domain, rest sourced from reference TRBV30 and TRBJ2-7, is SQTIHQWPATLVQPVGSPLSLECTVEGTSNPNLYWYRQAAGRGLQLLFYSVGIGQISSEVPQNLSASRPQDRQFILSSKKLLLSDSGFYLCAWSAAGTLEQYFGPGTRLTVT.